This TCR beta chain derives from a study of cytomegalovirus exposure and HLA in healthy donors. Overall study results and limits: Reports indicate that TCR beta sequences accurately predicted the HLA-A and HLA-B alleles of most subjects. In a later analysis, most CMV-associated TCR beta chains appeared HLA-restricted. In vitro testing confirmed a few CMV-associated chains as specific for CMV antigens.

The CDR3 consists of 13 residues. V gave up 1 base and J gave up 3 bases, with 7 bases separating them. Germline assignment: CDR1 SGHAT and CDR2 FQNNGV. Details on this clone: Its antigen is still unknown.

Primers included in the PCR were 60 Vbeta and 13 Jbeta primers. Original handling: Per a later analysis, the number of unique TCR beta chains was about 80 million, of which 9 million to 14 million were shared. Sequencing was performed with immunoSEQ multiplex PCR; in TCRdb, only in-frame clones are kept and a portion is missing. V and J calls and clone size are copied from that table; D and trimming were computed from the DNA. Seen here are a few hundred thousand clones, under 80% observed once, and the top ten hold 0.22%. Material for sequencing was PBMCs. V is TRBV11-2 and J is TRBJ2-7; tentative D call: TRBD2 (6 bases). This receptor was taken from a girl aged 2 to 9 in good health and CMV-seronegative. CDR3 residues: CASSLATSYEQYF. DNA of the CDR3: TGTGCCAGCAGCTTAGCGACTAGCTACGAGCAGTACTTC. The full variable domain, with the rest looked up from reference TRBV11-2 and TRBJ2-7, is EAGVAQSPRYKIIEKRQSVAFWCNPISGHATLYWYQQILGQGPKLLIQFQNNGVVDDSQLPKDRFSAERLKGVDSTLKIQPAKLEDSAVYLCASSLATSYEQYFGPGTRLTVT.